This T cell receptor beta chain was sequenced in a study of shared clonotypes between healthy human individuals. The CDR3 is 17 amino acids. Germline V gene lookup returns CDR1 MGHRA and CDR2 YSYEKL. The ends lost 4 bases at V and 9 bases at J; junction bases unmatched: 17. Assay: immunoSEQ multiplex PCR; the TCRdb copy retains only in-frame clones and omits some. The sample yields about 820,000 clones, 85% to 95% seen once. Positively selected for CCR7, the CD45RO-negative cells used as naive CD8 cells excluded terminally differentiated effector memory CD45RA+ cells. Only Caucasian adults living in Nashville, Tennessee made up the donor group.

The chain carries TRBV4-1 and TRBJ2-1; 8 bases fit TRBD2. The sequenced sample was naive CD8+ T cells sorted from blood. This clonotype originated in a young man in good health. The CDR3 coding sequence is TGCGCCAGCAGCCCGTCCCCCGGGACTAGGCTACAATCTGAGCAGTTCTTC. This sequence encodes CASSPSPGTRLQSEQFF.